This T cell receptor beta chain derives from a study of CD8 T cells in ankylosing spondylitis. Points from the study as a whole: Prior work had noted some motif variants in reactive arthritis blood and synovial fluid. With a CD8+ phenotype, disease-linked clones were relatively rare in peripheral blood.

CDR1 is SEHNR, CDR2 FQNEAQ, per germline (reference sequence). V lost 1 base to trimming and J lost 1 base, with 10 bases between them. The CDR3 length is 15 residues. For this clonotype: The antigen remains unidentified.

Using quantitative 5'-RACE with molecular barcodes, the authors made TCR beta libraries. TCRdb re-called the 5' RACE reads through MiXCR, storing one row per CDR3 protein. The sample has 210,000 or so distinct CDR3 sequences, less than 9.5% seen once. The chain carries TRBV7-9 and TRBJ2-5; D gene ambiguous. This TCR was sampled from a female donor with ankylosing spondylitis or in good health (not recorded which). Sequenced: blood, either unsorted or a sorted T cell fraction (not recorded which). The CDR3 sequence is CASSLVPHPQETQYF. As DNA, the CDR3 is TGTGCCAGCAGCTTAGTTCCTCATCCCCAAGAGACCCAGTACTTC.